This entry concerns a single T cell receptor beta chain. Its antigen is currently unknown. The V and J ends lost 7 bases and 4 bases, in that order; junction bases with no gene match: 7. The CDR3 is 14 residues long. Per the germline V gene, CDR1 is SNHLY and CDR2 is FYNNEI. For the second PCR, which ran for roughly 7 to 11 cycles, a sample-barcoded 5' primer and a J-beta primer mix were used. TCRdb re-derived calls from the 5' RACE reads in MiXCR, one entry per CDR3 protein. The sample records 1 million or so distinct CDR3 sequences, 20% to 25% being singletons. This entry is derived from a study of blood T cells in healthy people across ages. Overall study findings and caveats: Relative to aged donors, long-lived donors carried more naive CD4+ cells and displayed higher diversity.

The same data also contributed to another study, on T cells of mothers and their children. That report notes: All donors were healthy and Caucasian; they were a few mothers and their six children.

V usage is TRBV2 and J usage is TRBJ2-3; TRBD2 matches at 8 bases. The sequence came from a girl aged 2 to 10 in good health. Material: blood. Here the CDR3 reads CASKAGVGSDTQYF. The CDR3 DNA is TGTGCCAGCAAAGCGGGGGTGGGTTCAGATACGCAGTATTTT.